The clone carrying this TCR beta chain was seen a handful of times. Its antigen remains unidentified. This sample's TCRbeta library carried unique molecular identifier barcodes. TCRdb processed the PCR reads anew with MiXCR; each CDR3 protein has one entry. The data show about 1,000,000 distinct CDR3 sequences, around 30% seen once. This sample stems from a study of T-cell reconstitution after alpha-beta-depleted transplantation in children. Study findings and constraints: One year after transplant, T-cell counts and diversity came mostly from newly produced T cells. For some patients, TCRbeta diversity was high at day 60 because of recipient T cells and thymic progenitors that survived.

The germline gives CDR1 DFQATT, CDR2 SNEGSKA (reference sequence). Germline trimming cut 4 bases from V and 5 bases from J; bases unmatched to any gene: 3. The CDR3 loop spans 14 amino acids. V usage is TRBV20-1 and J usage is TRBJ2-2, with TRBD2 matching 11 bases. The sequence came from a boy under three years old who had a stem cell transplant for SCID, so the T cells may come from the graft donor. The input for sequencing was PBMCs, mostly from graft donor cells, taken 360 days after TCRalphabeta/CD19-depleted stem cell transplant. The DNA for the CDR3 is TGCAGTGCTATTAGCGGGGGGGCAACCGGGGAGCTGTTTTTT. The encoded protein is CSAISGGATGELFF.